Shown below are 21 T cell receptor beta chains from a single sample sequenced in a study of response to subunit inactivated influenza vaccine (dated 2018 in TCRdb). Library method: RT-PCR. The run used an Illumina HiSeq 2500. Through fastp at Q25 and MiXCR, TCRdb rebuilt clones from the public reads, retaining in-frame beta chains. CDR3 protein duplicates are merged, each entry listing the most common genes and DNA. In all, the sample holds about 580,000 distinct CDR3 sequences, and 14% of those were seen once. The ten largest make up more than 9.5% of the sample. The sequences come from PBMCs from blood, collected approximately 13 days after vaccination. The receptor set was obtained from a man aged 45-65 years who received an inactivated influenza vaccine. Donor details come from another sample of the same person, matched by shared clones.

CDR3 in DNA: TGTGCCACCTCCCAACCGGGACAGGGGGCTGACGAGCAGTACTTC. Amino acid sequence: CATSQPGQGADEQYF. The chain carries TRBV24-1 and TRBJ2-7; 12 positions match TRBD1. Germline CDR1 and CDR2: KGHDR and SFDVKD. The CDR3 runs 15 residues. V shed 9 bases and J 5 bases; nucleotides not matched to a gene: 10.

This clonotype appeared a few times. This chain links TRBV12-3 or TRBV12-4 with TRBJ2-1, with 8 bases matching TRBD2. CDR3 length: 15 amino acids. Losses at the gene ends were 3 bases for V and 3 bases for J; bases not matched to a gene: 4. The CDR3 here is CASSFTSGLYNEQFF. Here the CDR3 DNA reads TGTGCCAGCAGTTTCACTAGCGGACTCTACAATGAGCAGTTCTTC.

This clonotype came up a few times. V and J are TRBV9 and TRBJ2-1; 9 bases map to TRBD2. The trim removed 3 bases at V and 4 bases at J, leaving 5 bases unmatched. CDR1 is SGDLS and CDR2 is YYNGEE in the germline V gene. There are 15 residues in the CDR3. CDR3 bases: TGTGCCAGCAGCGCTGGGACTAGCAGATACAATGAGCAGTTCTTC. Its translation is CASSAGTSRYNEQFF. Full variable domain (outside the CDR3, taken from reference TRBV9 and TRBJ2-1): DSGVTQTPKHLITATGQRVTLRCSPRSGDLSVYWYQQSLDQGLQFLIQYYNGEERAKGNILERFSAQQFPDLHSELNLSSLELGDSALYFCASSAGTSRYNEQFFGPGTRLTVL.

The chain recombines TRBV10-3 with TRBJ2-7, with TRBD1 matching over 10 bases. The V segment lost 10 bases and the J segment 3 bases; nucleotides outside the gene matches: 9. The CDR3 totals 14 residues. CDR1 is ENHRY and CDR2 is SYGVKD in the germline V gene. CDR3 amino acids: CASTGTGAFYEQYF. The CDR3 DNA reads TGTGCCAGCACCGGGACAGGGGCTTTCTACGAGCAGTACTTC.

The CDR3, as DNA: TGTGCCATCACCCGGGACACGGGTGGAGATGGCGAGCAGTACTTC. Encoded protein: CAITRDTGGDGEQYF. The J gene is TRBJ2-7, the V gene TRBV10-3; D might be TRBD1 (6 bases). The CDR3 length is 15 residues. The V gene's germline CDR1 is ENHRY and CDR2 SYGVKD. Trimming pared 7 bases from V and 6 bases from J, leaving 22 bases between.

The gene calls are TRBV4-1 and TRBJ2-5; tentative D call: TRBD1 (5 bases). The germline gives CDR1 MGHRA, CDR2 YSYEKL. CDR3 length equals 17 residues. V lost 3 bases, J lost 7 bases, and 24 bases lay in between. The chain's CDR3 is CASSQQDKGHPPGTQYF. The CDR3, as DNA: TGCGCCAGCAGCCAGCAGGACAAGGGTCACCCCCCAGGGACCCAGTACTTC.

CDR3 residues: CASSPTRRRTGELFF. The CDR3 DNA sequence: TGCGCCAGCAGCCCGACTAGGAGGCGGACCGGGGAGCTGTTTTTT. V and J are TRBV4-3 and TRBJ2-2, with D possibly TRBD2 on 6 matching bases. V was cut by 4 bases and J by 5 bases, with 14 bases left in between. CDR1 and CDR2 (germline): LGHNA, YSLEER. This CDR3 contains 15 residues.

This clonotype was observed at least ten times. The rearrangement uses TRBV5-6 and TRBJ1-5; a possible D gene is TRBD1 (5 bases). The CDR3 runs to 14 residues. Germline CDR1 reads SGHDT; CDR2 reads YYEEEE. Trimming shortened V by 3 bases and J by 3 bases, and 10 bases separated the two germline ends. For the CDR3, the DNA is TGTGCCAGCAGCTCTAAGACAGACAATCAGCCCCAGCATTTT. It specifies CASSSKTDNQPQHF.

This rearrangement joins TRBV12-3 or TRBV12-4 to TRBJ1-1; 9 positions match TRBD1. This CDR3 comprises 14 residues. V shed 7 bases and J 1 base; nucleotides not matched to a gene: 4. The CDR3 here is CASTRDRENTEAFF. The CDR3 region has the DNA TGTGCCAGCACTAGGGACAGGGAGAACACTGAAGCTTTCTTT.

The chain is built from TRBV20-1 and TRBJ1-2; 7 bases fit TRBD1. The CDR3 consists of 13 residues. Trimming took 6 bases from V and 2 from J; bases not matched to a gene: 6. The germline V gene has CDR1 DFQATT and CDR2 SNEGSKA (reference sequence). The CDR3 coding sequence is TGCAGTGCGAAGTGGGACAGAAACTATGGCTACACCTTC. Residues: CSAKWDRNYGYTF.

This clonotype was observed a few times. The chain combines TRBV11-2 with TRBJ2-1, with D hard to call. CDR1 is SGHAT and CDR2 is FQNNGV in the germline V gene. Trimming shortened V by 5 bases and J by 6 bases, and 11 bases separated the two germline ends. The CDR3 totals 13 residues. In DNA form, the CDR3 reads TGTGCCAGCAGCCCCGGAGTCAGCAATGAGCAGTTCTTC. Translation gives CASSPGVSNEQFF.

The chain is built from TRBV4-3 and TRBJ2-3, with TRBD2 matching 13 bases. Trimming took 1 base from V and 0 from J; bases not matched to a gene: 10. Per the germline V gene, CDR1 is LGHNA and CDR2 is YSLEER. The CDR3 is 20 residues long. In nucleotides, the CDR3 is TGCGCCAGCAGCCAAGCGGACACCGGGACTAGCGGGGAGAGCACAGATACGCAGTATTTT. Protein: CASSQADTGTSGESTDTQYF.

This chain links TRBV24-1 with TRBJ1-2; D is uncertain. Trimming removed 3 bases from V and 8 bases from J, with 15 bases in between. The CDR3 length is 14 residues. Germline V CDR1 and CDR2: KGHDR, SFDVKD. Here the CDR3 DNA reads TGTGCCACCAGTGATCCATCGAAGGGAGAAGGCTACACCTTC. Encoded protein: CATSDPSKGEGYTF.

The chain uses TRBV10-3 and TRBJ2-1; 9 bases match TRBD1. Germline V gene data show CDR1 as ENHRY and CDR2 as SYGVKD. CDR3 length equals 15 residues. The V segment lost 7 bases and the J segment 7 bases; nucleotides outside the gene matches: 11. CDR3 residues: CAINAVGQGGNEQFF. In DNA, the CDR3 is TGTGCCATCAATGCCGTGGGACAGGGTGGGAATGAGCAGTTCTTC.

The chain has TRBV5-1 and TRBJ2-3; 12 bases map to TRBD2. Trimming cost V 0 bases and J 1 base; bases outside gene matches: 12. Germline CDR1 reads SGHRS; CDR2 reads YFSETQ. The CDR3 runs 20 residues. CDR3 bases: TGCGCCAGCAGCTTGGCCCCTAGCGGGGGGGCAAAGGATGGCACAGATACGCAGTATTTT. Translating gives CASSLAPSGGAKDGTDTQYF.

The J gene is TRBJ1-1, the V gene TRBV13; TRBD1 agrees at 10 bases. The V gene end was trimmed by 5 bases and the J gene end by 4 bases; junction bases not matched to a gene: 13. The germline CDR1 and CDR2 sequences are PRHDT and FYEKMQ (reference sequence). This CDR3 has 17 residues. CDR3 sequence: CASSPGQGRLMSTEAFF. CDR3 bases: TGTGCCAGCAGCCCGGGACAGGGGCGCCTTATGAGCACTGAAGCTTTCTTT.

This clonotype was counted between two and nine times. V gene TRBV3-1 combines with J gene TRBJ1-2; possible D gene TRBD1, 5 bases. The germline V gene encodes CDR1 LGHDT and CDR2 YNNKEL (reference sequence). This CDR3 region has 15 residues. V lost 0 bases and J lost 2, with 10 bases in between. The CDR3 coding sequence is TGTGCCAGCAGCCAAGATATTGGGGGGAACTATGGCTACACCTTC. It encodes CASSQDIGGNYGYTF.

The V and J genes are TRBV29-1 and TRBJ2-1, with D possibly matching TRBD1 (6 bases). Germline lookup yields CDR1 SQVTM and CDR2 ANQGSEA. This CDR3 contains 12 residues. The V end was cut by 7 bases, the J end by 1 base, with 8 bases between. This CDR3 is CSGGQSYNEQFF. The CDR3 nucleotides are TGCAGCGGGGGGCAGTCCTACAATGAGCAGTTCTTC.

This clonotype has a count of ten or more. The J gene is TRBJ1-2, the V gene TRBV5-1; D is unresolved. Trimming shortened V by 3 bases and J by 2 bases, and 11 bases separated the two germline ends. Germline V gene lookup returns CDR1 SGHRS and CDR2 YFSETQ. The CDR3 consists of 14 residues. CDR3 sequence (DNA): TGCGCCAGCAGCTCGTCGGCTCAAAACTATGGCTACACCTTC. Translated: CASSSSAQNYGYTF.

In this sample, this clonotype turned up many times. CDR3 loop: CASSLDRGSNSPLHF. The CDR3 DNA reads as TGCGCCAGCAGCTTGGACAGGGGTAGTAATTCACCCCTCCACTTT. The chain recombines TRBV5-1 with TRBJ1-6; 7 nucleotides line up with TRBD1. Germline trimming cut 0 bases from V and 6 bases from J; bases unmatched to any gene: 3. CDR1 and CDR2 (germline): SGHRS, YFSETQ. The CDR3 loop spans 15 amino acids. The whole variable domain, remainder taken from reference TRBV5-1 and TRBJ1-6, is KAGVTQTPRYLIKTRGQQVTLSCSPISGHRSVSWYQQTPGQGLQFLFEYFSETQRNKGNFPGRFSGRQFSNSRSEMNVSTLELGDSALYLCASSLDRGSNSPLHFGNGTRLTVT.

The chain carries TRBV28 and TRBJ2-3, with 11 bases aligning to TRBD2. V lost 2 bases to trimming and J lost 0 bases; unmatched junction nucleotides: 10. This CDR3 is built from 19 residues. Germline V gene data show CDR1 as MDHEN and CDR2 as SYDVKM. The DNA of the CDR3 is TGTGCCAGCAGTTTAGGGCTAGCGGGAGGACCTTTAAGCACAGATACGCAGTATTTT. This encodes CASSLGLAGGPLSTDTQYF.